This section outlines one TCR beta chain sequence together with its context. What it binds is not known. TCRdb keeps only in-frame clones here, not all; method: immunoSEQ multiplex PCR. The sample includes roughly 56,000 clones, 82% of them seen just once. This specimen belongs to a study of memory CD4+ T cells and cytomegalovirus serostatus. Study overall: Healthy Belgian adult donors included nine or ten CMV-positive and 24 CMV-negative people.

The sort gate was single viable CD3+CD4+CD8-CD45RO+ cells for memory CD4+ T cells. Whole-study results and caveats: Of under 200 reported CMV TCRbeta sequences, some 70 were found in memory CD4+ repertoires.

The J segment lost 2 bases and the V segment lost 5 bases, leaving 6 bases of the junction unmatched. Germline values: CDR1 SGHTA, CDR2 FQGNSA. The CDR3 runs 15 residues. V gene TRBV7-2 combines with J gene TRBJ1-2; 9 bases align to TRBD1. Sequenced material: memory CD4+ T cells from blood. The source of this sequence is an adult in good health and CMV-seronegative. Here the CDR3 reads CASSVRTGANYGYTF. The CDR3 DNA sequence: TGTGCCAGCAGCGTCCGGACAGGGGCAAACTATGGCTACACCTTC. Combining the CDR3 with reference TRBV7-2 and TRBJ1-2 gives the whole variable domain GAGVSQSPSNKVTEKGKDVELRCDPISGHTALYWYRQSLGQGLEFLIYFQGNSAPDKSGLPSDRFSAERTGGSVSTLTIQRTQQEDSAVYLCASSVRTGANYGYTFGSGTRLTVV.